This T cell receptor (beta chain) was sequenced during a study of blood T cell repertoires in COVID-19. Study-wide background: Material from acute and convalescent COVID-19 was sourced from the United States, Italy and Spain. T cells, B-cell-depleted T cells, or PBMCs supplied cDNA or gDNA.

The germline gives CDR1 SGDLS, CDR2 YYNGEE. V dropped 3 bases and J dropped 13; count of bases not matched to a gene: 11. The CDR3 is made up of 15 amino acids. Clones were sequenced by immunoSEQ multiplex PCR, and TCRdb holds only the in-frame ones, with some missing. Of under 200,000 clones listed, 70% to 80% were seen once; the top ten hold approximately 7.7%. V gene TRBV9 combines with J gene TRBJ1-6; 9 nucleotides agree with TRBD1. Source material: peripheral blood. The TCR sequence derives from a woman aged 55-70 years with COVID-19, enrolled during active disease. CDR3 coding DNA: TGTGCCAGCAGCGAAACCGGGACAGGGTATACGCCCCTCCACTTT. Amino acids: CASSETGTGYTPLHF. The full variable domain, with the rest looked up from reference TRBV9 and TRBJ1-6, is DSGVTQTPKHLITATGQRVTLRCSPRSGDLSVYWYQQSLDQGLQFLIQYYNGEERAKGNILERFSAQQFPDLHSELNLSSLELGDSALYFCASSETGTGYTPLHFGNGTRLTVT.